This T cell receptor (beta chain) was obtained from a study of T cell changes during pregnancy in multiple sclerosis. The data were produced by immunoSEQ multiplex PCR, yet TCRdb's version contains in-frame clones alone and is incomplete. The sample shows tens of thousands of clones, over 85% of them seen only once. The CDR3 contains 14 residues. Trimming at V came to 5 bases and at J to 2 bases, leaving 3 bases not matched to a gene. In germline, CDR1 is SGHTA, CDR2 FQGNSA. The V gene is TRBV7-2, the J gene TRBJ1-5; 7 bases agree with TRBD1. The receptor's source is a female donor with multiple sclerosis, enrolled in a pregnancy study. This specimen consisted of peripheral blood, obtained in the third trimester of pregnancy. The CDR3 bases are TGTGCCAGCAGCCGACAGGGAGGCAATCAGCCCCAGCATTTT. Translating gives CASSRQGGNQPQHF.